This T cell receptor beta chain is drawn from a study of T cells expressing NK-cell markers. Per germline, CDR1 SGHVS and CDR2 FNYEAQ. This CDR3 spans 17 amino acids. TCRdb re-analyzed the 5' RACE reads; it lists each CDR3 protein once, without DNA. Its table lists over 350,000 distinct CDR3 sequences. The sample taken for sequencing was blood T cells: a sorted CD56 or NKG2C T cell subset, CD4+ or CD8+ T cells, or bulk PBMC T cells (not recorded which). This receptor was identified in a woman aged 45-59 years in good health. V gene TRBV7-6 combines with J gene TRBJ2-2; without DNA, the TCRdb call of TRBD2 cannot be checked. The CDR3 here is CASSLTSGGPGAGELFF.